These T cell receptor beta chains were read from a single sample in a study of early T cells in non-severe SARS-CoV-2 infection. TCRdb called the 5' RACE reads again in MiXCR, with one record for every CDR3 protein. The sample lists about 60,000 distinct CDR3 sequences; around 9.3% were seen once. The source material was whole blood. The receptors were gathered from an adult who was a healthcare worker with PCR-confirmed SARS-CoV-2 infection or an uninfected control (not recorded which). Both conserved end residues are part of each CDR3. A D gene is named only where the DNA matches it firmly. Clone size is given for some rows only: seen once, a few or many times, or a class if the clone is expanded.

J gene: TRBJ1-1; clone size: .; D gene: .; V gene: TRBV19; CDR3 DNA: TGTGCCAGTAGTATTTGGAGGGGACACGGTAACACTGAAGCTTTCTTT; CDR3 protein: CASSIWRGHGNTEAFF
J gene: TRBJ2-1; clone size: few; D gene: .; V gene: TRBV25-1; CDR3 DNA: TGTGCCAGCATTACCAGGGAACTGTCTGGCAATGAGCAGTTCTTC; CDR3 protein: CASITRELSGNEQFF
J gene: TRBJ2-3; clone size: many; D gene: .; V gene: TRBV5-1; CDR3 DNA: TGCGCCAGCAGCAGGGGACTTCTCACAGATACGCAGTATTTT; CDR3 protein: CASSRGLLTDTQYF
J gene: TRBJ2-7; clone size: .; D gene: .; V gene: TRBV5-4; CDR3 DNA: TGTGCCAGCAGCTTGGGCGGGACCTCGAGCACCTACGAGCAGTACTTC; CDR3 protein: CASSLGGTSSTYEQYF
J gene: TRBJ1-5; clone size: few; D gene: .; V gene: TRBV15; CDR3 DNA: TGTGCCACCAGCAGAGGGGCAGAACTGGGCAATCAGCCCCAGCATTTT; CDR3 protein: CATSRGAELGNQPQHF
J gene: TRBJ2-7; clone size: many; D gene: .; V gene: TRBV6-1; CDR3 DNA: TGTGCCAGCAGTGAACAGGGGGGCAGGGGACTTCCCTACGAGCAGTACTTC; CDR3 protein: CASSEQGGRGLPYEQYF
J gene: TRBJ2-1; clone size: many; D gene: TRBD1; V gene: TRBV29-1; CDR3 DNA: TGCAGCCTAGGGGACAGTAGTCCCAATGAGCAGTTCTTC; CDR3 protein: CSLGDSSPNEQFF
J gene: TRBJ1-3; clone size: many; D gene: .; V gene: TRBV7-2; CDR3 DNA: TGTGCCAGCAGCCCCCTCCGAAACACCATATATTTT; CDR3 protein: CASSPLRNTIYF
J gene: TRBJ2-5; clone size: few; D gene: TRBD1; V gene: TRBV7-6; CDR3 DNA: TGTGCCAGCAGCTTAAAGGGACAGGCTAATTTC; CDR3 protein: CASSLKGQANF
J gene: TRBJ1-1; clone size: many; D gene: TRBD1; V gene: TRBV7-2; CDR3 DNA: TGTGCCAGCAGCCTTAACGCCGGGACAGTGAACACTGAAGCTTTCTTT; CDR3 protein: CASSLNAGTVNTEAFF
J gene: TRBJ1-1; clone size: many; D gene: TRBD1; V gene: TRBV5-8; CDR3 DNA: TGTGCCAGCAGCTTAGCGGGACAGGCACCCACTGAAGCTTTCTTT; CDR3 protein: CASSLAGQAPTEAFF
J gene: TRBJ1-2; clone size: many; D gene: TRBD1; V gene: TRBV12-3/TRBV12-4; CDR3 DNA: TGTGCCAGCGCGACAGGGATGTGGGGCTACACCTTC; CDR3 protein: CASATGMWGYTF
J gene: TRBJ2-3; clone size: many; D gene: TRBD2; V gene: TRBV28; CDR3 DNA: TGTGCCAGCGAGACTAGCGGGGGAAGCACAGATACGCAGTATTTT; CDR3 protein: CASETSGGSTDTQYF
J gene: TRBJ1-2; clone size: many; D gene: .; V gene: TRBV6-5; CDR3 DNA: TGTGCCAGCAGTTACAACCTCTTCGAACCCTACACCTTC; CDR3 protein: CASSYNLFEPYTF
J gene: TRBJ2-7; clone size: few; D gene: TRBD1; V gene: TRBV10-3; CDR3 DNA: TGTGCCATCAGTGGGGGACAGGGGTCCTACGAGCAGTACTTC; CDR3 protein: CAISGGQGSYEQYF
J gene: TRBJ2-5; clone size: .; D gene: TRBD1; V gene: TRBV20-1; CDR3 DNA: TGCAGTGCCCCGACAGGGGGCTGGACCCAGTACTTC; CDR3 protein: CSAPTGGWTQYF
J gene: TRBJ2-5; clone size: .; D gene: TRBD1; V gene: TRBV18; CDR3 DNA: TGTGCCAGCTCACCAACCGGGACAGAAGAGACCCAGTACTTC; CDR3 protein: CASSPTGTEETQYF
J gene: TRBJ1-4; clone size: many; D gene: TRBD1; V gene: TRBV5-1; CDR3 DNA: TGCGCCAGCAGCTTAGGACAGGGAGGAGAAAAACTGTTTTTT; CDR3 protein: CASSLGQGGEKLFF
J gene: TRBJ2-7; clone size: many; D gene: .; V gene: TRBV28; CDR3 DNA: TGTGCCAGCAGGACAGGAAACTACGAGCAGTACTTC; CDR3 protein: CASRTGNYEQYF
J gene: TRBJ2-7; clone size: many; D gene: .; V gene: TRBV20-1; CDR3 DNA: TGCAGTGCTAGAGATTGGGGTGACCATTCCTACGAGCAGTACTTC; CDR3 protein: CSARDWGDHSYEQYF
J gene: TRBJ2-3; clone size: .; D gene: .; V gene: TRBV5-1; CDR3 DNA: TGCGCCAGCAGCCAATCAACAGGGCCAGATACGCAGTATTTT; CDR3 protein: CASSQSTGPDTQYF
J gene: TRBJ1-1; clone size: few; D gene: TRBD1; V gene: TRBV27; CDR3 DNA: TGTGCCAGCACCCCATGGGGACAGCACAACACTGAAGCTTTCTTT; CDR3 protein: CASTPWGQHNTEAFF
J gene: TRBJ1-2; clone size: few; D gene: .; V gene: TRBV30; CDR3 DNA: TGTGCCTGCCCCGATACAGGCCCCGAACGCTACACCTTC; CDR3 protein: CACPDTGPERYTF
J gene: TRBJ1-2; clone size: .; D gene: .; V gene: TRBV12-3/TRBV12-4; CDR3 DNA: TGTGCCAGCAGGGGGGCTGGACTTGGCTACACCTTC; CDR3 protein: CASRGAGLGYTF
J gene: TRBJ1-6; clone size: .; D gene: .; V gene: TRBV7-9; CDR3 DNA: TGTGCCAGCAGCTTAGCTCCCTATAATTCACCCCTCCACTTT; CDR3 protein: CASSLAPYNSPLHF
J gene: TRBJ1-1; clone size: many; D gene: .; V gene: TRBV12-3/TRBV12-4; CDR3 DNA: TGTGCCAGCAGACTGGACGGGAACACTGAAGCTTTCTTT; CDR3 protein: CASRLDGNTEAFF
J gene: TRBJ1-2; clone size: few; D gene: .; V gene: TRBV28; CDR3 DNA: TGTGCCAGCAGGCAAGGGAATGACTATGGCTACACCTTC; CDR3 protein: CASRQGNDYGYTF
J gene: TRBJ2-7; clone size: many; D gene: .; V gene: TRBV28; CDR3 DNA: TGTGCCAGCAGTTCTCGACCAGGGGAGGAATACTTC; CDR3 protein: CASSSRPGEEYF
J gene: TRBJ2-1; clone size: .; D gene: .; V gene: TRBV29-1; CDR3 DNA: .; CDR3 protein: CSVSGPDREQFF
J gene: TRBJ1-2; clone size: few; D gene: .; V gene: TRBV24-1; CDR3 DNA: TGTGCCACCAGTGATGGGATCTATGGCTACACCTTC; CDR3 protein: CATSDGIYGYTF
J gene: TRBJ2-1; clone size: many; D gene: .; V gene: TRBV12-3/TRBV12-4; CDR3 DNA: TGTGCCAGCAGTTCTCGGGGGCATGAGCAGTTCTTC; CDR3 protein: CASSSRGHEQFF
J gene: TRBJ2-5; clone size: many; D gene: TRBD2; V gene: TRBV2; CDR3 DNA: TGTGCCAGCACATTAGCGGGAGGGCCCCAAGAGACCCAGTACTTC; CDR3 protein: CASTLAGGPQETQYF
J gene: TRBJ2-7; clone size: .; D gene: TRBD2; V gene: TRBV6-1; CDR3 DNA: TGTGCCAGCACCAGCGGGAGAGGAGGCGAGCAGTACTTC; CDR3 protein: CASTSGRGGEQYF
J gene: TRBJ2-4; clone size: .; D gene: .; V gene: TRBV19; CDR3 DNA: TGTGCCAGTAGAATCTCAGGGCGGAGCATTCAGTACTTC; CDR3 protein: CASRISGRSIQYF
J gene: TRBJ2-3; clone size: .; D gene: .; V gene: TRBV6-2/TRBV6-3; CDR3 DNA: TGTGCCAGCAGCCCCACGACGGAGACAGATACGCAGTATTTT; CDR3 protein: CASSPTTETDTQYF
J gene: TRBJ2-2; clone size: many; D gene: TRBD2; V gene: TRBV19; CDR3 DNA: TGTGCCAGTACCCTTACCGGGACTAGCGGGAGGGCCTTTCAAACCGGGGAGCTGTTTTTT; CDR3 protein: CASTLTGTSGRAFQTGELFF
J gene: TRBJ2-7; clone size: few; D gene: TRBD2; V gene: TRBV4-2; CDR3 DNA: TGTGCCAGCAGCCAACGGACTAGCGGGACCTCCTACGAGCAGTACTTC; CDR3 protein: CASSQRTSGTSYEQYF
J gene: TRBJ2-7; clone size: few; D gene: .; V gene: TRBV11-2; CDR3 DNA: TGTGCCAGCAGCCGTATGAACTACGAGCAGTACTTC; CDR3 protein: CASSRMNYEQYF
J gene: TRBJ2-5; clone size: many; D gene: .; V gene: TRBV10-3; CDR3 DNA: TGTGCCATCAGTGACCCGGATCGAGAGACCCAGTACTTC; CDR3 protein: CAISDPDRETQYF
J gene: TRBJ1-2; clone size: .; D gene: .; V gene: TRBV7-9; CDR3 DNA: TGTGCCAGCAGCGCCGAACAGCGGGGTAGCGGCTACACCTTC; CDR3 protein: CASSAEQRGSGYTF
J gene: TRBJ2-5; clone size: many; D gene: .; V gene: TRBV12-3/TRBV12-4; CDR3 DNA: TGTGCCAGCAGTATGACAGGGAGCGGGCAGACCCAGTACTTC; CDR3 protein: CASSMTGSGQTQYF
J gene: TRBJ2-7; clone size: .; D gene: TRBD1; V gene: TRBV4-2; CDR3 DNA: TGTGCCAGCAGCCAAGAGGCGGCCAGGGGGCCCTACGAGCAGTACTTC; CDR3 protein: CASSQEAARGPYEQYF
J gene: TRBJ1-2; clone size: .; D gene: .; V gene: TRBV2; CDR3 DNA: TGTGCCAGCAGGAGTCAGGGGATCCTAAACTATGGCTACACCTTC; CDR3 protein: CASRSQGILNYGYTF
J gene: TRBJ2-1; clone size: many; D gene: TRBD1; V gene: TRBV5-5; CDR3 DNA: TGTGCCAGCAGCTTAAAAGGAGGGACAGGGTGGATTGAGCAGTTCTTC; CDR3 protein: CASSLKGGTGWIEQFF
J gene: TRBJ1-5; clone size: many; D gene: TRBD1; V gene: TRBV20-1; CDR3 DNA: TGCAGTGCTAACAGGGGCCCCGATCAGCCCCAGCATTTT; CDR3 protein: CSANRGPDQPQHF
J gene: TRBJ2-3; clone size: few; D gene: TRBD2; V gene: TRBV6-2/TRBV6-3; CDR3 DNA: TGTGCCAGCAGTTACCCCACCAGCGGGAGCTGGGAGGTTGGAGATACGCAGTATTTT; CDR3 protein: CASSYPTSGSWEVGDTQYF
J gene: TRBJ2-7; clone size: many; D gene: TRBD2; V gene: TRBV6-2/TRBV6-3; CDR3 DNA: TGTGCCAGCAGGGCTGGGACTAGCGAGGTCGAGCAGTACTTC; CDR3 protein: CASRAGTSEVEQYF
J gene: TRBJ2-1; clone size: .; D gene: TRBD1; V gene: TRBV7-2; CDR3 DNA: TGTGCCAGCAGCAGACGGACAGGGGGCAATGAGCAGTTCTTC; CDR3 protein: CASSRRTGGNEQFF
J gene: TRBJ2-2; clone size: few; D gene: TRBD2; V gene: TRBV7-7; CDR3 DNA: TGTGCCAGCAGCCCCCGGACTAGCGGGTTCGGGGAGCTGTTTTTT; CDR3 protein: CASSPRTSGFGELFF
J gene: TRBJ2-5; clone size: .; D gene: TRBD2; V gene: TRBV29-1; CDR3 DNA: TGCAGCGTTGAGAGCGGGAGGACGTCCAAGTACTTC; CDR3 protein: CSVESGRTSKYF
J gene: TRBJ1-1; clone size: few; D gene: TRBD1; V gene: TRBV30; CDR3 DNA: TGTGCCTGGAGACTCGGGACAGCGCCGAACTGGCCTGAAGCTTTCTTT; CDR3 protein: CAWRLGTAPNWPEAFF
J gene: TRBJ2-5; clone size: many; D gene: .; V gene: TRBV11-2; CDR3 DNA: TGTGCCAGCAGCTTATTTAACGTGACCCAGTACTTC; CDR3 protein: CASSLFNVTQYF